These 27 T cell receptor beta chains came from one sample sequenced in a study of quantifying T cell responses using KT2 cells. Overall study context: Reverse transcription used primers in the TCR alpha and beta constant regions.

Each cDNA got a UMI-containing oligo ligated at its 3' end. First-round PCR used 4 to 5 cycles and beta primers RC1.1 and RC1.2 covering TRBC1 and TRBC2. TCRdb processed the UMI-ligation and nested PCR reads anew with MiXCR; each CDR3 protein has one entry. The data show under 35,000 distinct CDR3 sequences, with about a tenth seen just once and around a tenth held by the top ten. Sequenced input: PBMCs spiked with cells of the T cell clone KT2. The receptors were gathered from a human donor.

This clonotype was counted between two and nine times. The chain is built from TRBV7-2 and TRBJ1-6; maybe TRBD1 (5 bases). The CDR3 covers 15 residues. Between the trimmed V and J ends, which lost 6 bases and 7 bases, there was a span of 16 bases. The V gene's germline CDR1 is SGHTA and CDR2 FQGNSA. CDR3 nucleotide sequence: TGTGCCAGCAGTTACAGGACTGGAGGAAATTCACCCCTCCACTTT. This translates into CASSYRTGGNSPLHF.

The chain joins TRBV6-6 to TRBJ2-4; D is unclear. The CDR3 runs to 15 residues. The V and J ends lost 4 bases and 0 bases respectively, with 10 bases between them. CDR1 and CDR2 (germline): MNHNY, SVGAGI (reference sequence). Written as DNA, the CDR3 is TGTGCCAGCAGTTTTGGCCGACTAGCCAAAAACATTCAGTACTTC. It translates to CASSFGRLAKNIQYF.

This sequence joins TRBV4-1 and TRBJ1-1; D is unclear. Between the trimmed V and J ends, which lost 6 bases and 1 base, there was a span of 9 bases. There are 13 residues in the CDR3. Germline loops: CDR1 MGHRA, CDR2 YSYEKL. The CDR3 sequence: CASSLRRNTEAFF. CDR3 coding DNA: TGCGCCAGCAGTCTAAGGAGGAACACTGAAGCTTTCTTT.

This clonotype was seen only a few times. The J gene is TRBJ1-4, the V gene TRBV6-6, with D maybe TRBD1 (5 bases). Germline CDR1 is MNHNY and CDR2 is SVGAGI (reference sequence). Trimming took off 7 bases at V and 0 bases at J, with 18 bases between the two ends. The CDR3 runs 17 residues. The CDR3 nucleotides read TGTGCCAGCAATTCCGCGGCCGGGGGAACAACTAATGAAAAACTGTTTTTT. It specifies CASNSAAGGTTNEKLFF.

This clonotype was seen only a few times. The rearrangement joins TRBV10-2 to TRBJ1-1; D may be TRBD1 (5 bases). Trimming stripped 6 bases from V and 5 bases from J, with 16 bases between. The germline CDR1 and CDR2 sequences are WSHSY and SAAADI. This CDR3 is 14 amino acids long. Here the CDR3 DNA reads TGCGCCAGCAGCGCAGGGTTCGGTGGGACTGAAGCTTTCTTT. Protein: CASSAGFGGTEAFF.

This chain connects TRBV5-1 to TRBJ2-1; TRBD1 matches at 9 bases. Unmatched junction bases numbered 4, after V lost 6 bases and J lost 9 bases. The CDR3 is 12 amino acids. Per germline, CDR1 SGHRS and CDR2 YFSETQ. Written as DNA, the CDR3 is TGCGCCAGCACGGGACAGGGCGTTGAGCAGTTCTTC. It encodes CASTGQGVEQFF.

The genes are TRBV7-6 and TRBJ2-5; 8 bases are a match to TRBD2. The CDR3 length is 16 residues. CDR1 is SGHVS, CDR2 FNYEAQ, per germline. V gave up 4 bases and J gave up 2 bases; unmatched junction bases: 9. The chain's CDR3 is CASSSPSGSTQETQYF. CDR3 DNA: TGTGCCAGCAGCTCCCCCAGCGGGAGCACACAAGAGACCCAGTACTTC.

This clonotype showed up many times. The J gene is TRBJ2-7, the V gene TRBV20-1; D is possibly TRBD1 (6 bases). The CDR3 sequence is 13 residues long. From germline, CDR1 is DFQATT and CDR2 SNEGSKA (reference sequence). Between the trimmed V and J ends, which lost 1 base and 5 bases, there was a span of 12 bases. CDR3 in DNA: TGCAGTGCTAGAGTACAGGGTAGCGACGAGCAGTACTTC. Its protein product is CSARVQGSDEQYF.

This clonotype has a count of ten or more. CDR3 DNA: TGTGCCAGCAGCCCCGGGACTCACGAGCAGTACTTC. Translation gives CASSPGTHEQYF. The chain joins TRBV6-5 to TRBJ2-7, with D possibly matching TRBD2 (6 bases). This CDR3 spans 12 amino acids. The ends were cut back, 6 bases at V and 5 bases at J, with 11 bases in the middle. Germline V lookup: CDR1 MNHEY, CDR2 SVGAGI.

This clonotype was counted many times. J is TRBJ1-1 and V is TRBV29-1; D might be TRBD1 (6 bases). The germline gives CDR1 SQVTM, CDR2 ANQGSEA. The V end lost 5 bases, the J end lost 0 bases, and 31 bases lay between the germline ends. The CDR3 spans 20 residues. CDR3 DNA sequence: TGCAGCGTTTCACCAGGTCGGCGGAGGGGACACCTGGGAATGAACACTGAAGCTTTCTTT. This encodes CSVSPGRRRGHLGMNTEAFF.

The chain combines TRBV12-3 or TRBV12-4 with TRBJ2-5, with TRBD2 as a possible D gene (6 bases). V gave up 3 bases and J gave up 5 bases, with 10 bases separating them. The CDR3 consists of 13 residues. CDR3 protein: CASSLREVETQYF. Here the CDR3 DNA reads TGTGCCAGCAGTTTGAGGGAGGTTGAGACCCAGTACTTC.

The sample holds a few counts of this clonotype. V is TRBV12-3 or TRBV12-4 and J is TRBJ2-4; the D call may be TRBD1 or TRBD2 (5 bases each). V shed 3 bases and J shed 0 bases, with 9 bases lying between them. The CDR3 consists of 15 residues. The CDR3 sequence: CASSFRDPAKNIQYF. CDR3 DNA sequence: TGTGCCAGCAGTTTCAGGGACCCAGCCAAAAACATTCAGTACTTC.

J is TRBJ2-3 and V is TRBV25-1; the D is unclear. The CDR3 contains 14 residues. Per germline, CDR1 MGHDK and CDR2 SYGVNS. V was pared by 4 bases and J by 3 bases, with 11 bases between. This chain's CDR3 is CASSALPETDTQYF. The DNA for the CDR3 is TGTGCCAGCAGTGCCCTACCCGAAACAGATACGCAGTATTTT.

This clonotype was picked up a small number of times. The chain employs TRBV4-1 and TRBJ2-4; unclear D gene. Germline CDR1 and CDR2: MGHRA and YSYEKL. This CDR3 is built from 11 residues. V gave up 1 base and J gave up 9 bases, with 4 bases separating them. The CDR3 here is CASSQAVIQYF. The CDR3 DNA is TGCGCCAGCAGCCAAGCGGTCATTCAGTACTTC.

This clonotype came up many times. The chain employs TRBV10-3 and TRBJ2-3; TRBD2 aligns across 7 bases. This CDR3 comprises 15 residues. V was pared by 7 bases and J by 0 bases, with 7 bases of the junction left unmatched. Germline V CDR1 and CDR2: ENHRY, SYGVKD. DNA for the CDR3: TGTGCCATCAAGGCTGAGCGGGAAAGCACAGATACGCAGTATTTT. This encodes CAIKAERESTDTQYF.

This clonotype was observed a few times. J is TRBJ2-6 and V is TRBV6-1; 8 bases line up with TRBD2. V was pared by 2 bases and J by 2 bases, with 8 bases of the junction left unmatched. Germline lookup yields CDR1 MNHNS and CDR2 SASEGT. The CDR3 contains 18 residues. The CDR3 bases are TGTGCCAGCAGTGAAAGACCTAGCGGGCCCACTGGGGCCAACGTCCTGACTTTC. The encoded protein is CASSERPSGPTGANVLTF.

This clonotype was seen more than once but under ten times. For the CDR3, the DNA is TGTGCCACCAGCCTTGGGACTAGCGGGAGATTACATGAGCAGTTCTTC. It encodes CATSLGTSGRLHEQFF. The gene calls are TRBV24-1 and TRBJ2-1; 14 bases match TRBD2. Germline V gene data show CDR1 as KGHDR and CDR2 as SFDVKD. The CDR3 length is 16 residues. Losses at the gene ends were 7 bases for V and 8 bases for J; bases not matched to a gene: 9.

The CDR3 here is CASSFLTSGSSYEQYF. CDR3 nucleotides: TGTGCCAGCAGTTTCTTGACTAGCGGGAGTTCCTACGAGCAGTACTTC. The chain has TRBV28 and TRBJ2-7; TRBD2 aligns across 12 bases. Germline V gene data show CDR1 as MDHEN and CDR2 as SYDVKM. The length of the CDR3 is 16 residues. Losses at the gene ends were 3 bases for V and 1 base for J; bases not matched to a gene: 4.

This clonotype showed up many times. This chain connects TRBV7-9 to TRBJ2-4; a possible D gene is TRBD1 (6 bases). This CDR3 is built from 16 residues. The V end was cut by 3 bases, the J end by 7 bases, with 19 bases between. Germline loops: CDR1 SEHNR, CDR2 FQNEAQ (reference sequence). The CDR3 DNA reads TGTGCCAGCAGCTTTCATCAGGGGACGAGGGTGAACATTCAGTACTTC. It encodes CASSFHQGTRVNIQYF.

This clonotype was detected many times. This sequence joins TRBV7-9 and TRBJ2-7, with D tentatively TRBD1 (7 bases). This CDR3 region has 14 residues. Trimming took 6 bases from V and 5 from J, leaving 17 bases between them. Looked up from germline, CDR1 is SEHNR and CDR2 is FQNEAQ (reference sequence). The CDR3 nucleotides read TGTGCCAGCAGGTCGGACAGGCCGGGGGACGAGCAGTACTTC. This gives the protein CASRSDRPGDEQYF.

The chain has TRBV12-3 or TRBV12-4 and TRBJ1-4, with no clear D. V was pared by 5 bases and J by 5 bases, with 15 bases between. The CDR3 is 15 amino acids. The CDR3 loop is CASSAGWAGNEKLFF. As DNA, the CDR3 is TGTGCCAGCAGTGCCGGTTGGGCCGGAAATGAAAAACTGTTTTTT.

This clonotype was counted a few times. This chain connects TRBV6-5 to TRBJ2-4, with D possibly being TRBD1 (6 bases). This CDR3 contains 11 residues. CDR1 and CDR2 from the germline V gene are MNHEY and SVGAGI. The V and J ends lost 7 bases and 9 bases respectively, with 10 bases between them. The CDR3 DNA follows: TGTGCCAGCATGGGGGCCAGCATTCAGTACTTC. Translated: CASMGASIQYF.

This clonotype was seen a few times. The chain recombines TRBV27 with TRBJ1-1, with TRBD1 identical over 7 bases. Germline V gene lookup returns CDR1 MNHEY and CDR2 SMNVEV (reference sequence). Germline trimming cut 2 bases from V and 5 bases from J; bases unmatched to any gene: 8. This CDR3 is 15 amino acids long. This chain's CDR3 is CASSLVRGRETEAFF. CDR3 in DNA: TGTGCCAGCAGTTTAGTAAGGGGGCGGGAGACTGAAGCTTTCTTT.

This clonotype was counted at least ten times. The chain recombines TRBV30 with TRBJ1-1; TRBD1 matches at 10 bases. This CDR3 has 15 amino acids. CDR1 GTSNPN and CDR2 SVGIG come from the germline V gene (reference sequence). Trimming at V came to 3 bases and at J to 0 bases, leaving 4 bases not matched to a gene. The DNA of the CDR3 is TGTGCCTGGAGCAAGGGACAGGGGCTGAACACTGAAGCTTTCTTT. Translation gives CAWSKGQGLNTEAFF.

In its sample, this clonotype is medium-sized (0.01 to 0.1%). V usage is TRBV10-3 and J usage is TRBJ2-7, with TRBD2 matching 7 bases. V shed 3 bases and J 0 bases; nucleotides not matched to a gene: 2. This CDR3 region has 14 residues. Germline assignment: CDR1 ENHRY and CDR2 SYGVKD. CDR3 coding DNA: TGTGCCATCAGTGACCTAGCGGACTCCTACGAGCAGTACTTC. It specifies CAISDLADSYEQYF.

The rearrangement joins TRBV13 to TRBJ2-5; 8 positions agree with TRBD1. Looked up from germline, CDR1 is PRHDT and CDR2 is FYEKMQ (reference sequence). The CDR3 spans 17 residues. The trim removed 3 bases at V and 2 bases at J, leaving 11 bases unmatched. CDR3 DNA: TGTGCCAGCAGCTTTCTTTTTGATGACAGGGGACAAGAGACCCAGTACTTC. This gives the protein CASSFLFDDRGQETQYF.

This clonotype was counted between two and nine times. The chain employs TRBV6-1 and TRBJ2-3; 8 bases are shared with TRBD2. Germline CDR1 is MNHNS and CDR2 is SASEGT. The CDR3 is 17 amino acids. J gave up 0 bases and V 8 bases, and 13 bases lay outside the gene matches. CDR3 coding DNA: TGTGCCAGCTTTATAAAGCGGACGGGGGGGAGCACAGATACGCAGTATTTT. Translating it yields CASFIKRTGGSTDTQYF.